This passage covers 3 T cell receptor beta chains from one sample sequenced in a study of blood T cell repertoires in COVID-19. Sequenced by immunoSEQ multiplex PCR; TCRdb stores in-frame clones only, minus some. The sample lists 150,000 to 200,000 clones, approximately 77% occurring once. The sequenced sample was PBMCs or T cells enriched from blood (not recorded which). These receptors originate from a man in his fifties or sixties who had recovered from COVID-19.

The CDR3 DNA reads TGCGCCAGCAGCTTGGCAAGGGACAGTGGCGGAGGCTACACCTTC. It specifies CASSLARDSGGGYTF. This chain connects TRBV5-1 to TRBJ1-2; 7 bases match TRBD1. This CDR3 is 15 amino acids long. The junction had 10 bases not matched to a gene; V was cut back by 0 bases and J by 8 bases. Germline values: CDR1 SGHRS, CDR2 YFSETQ.

In DNA, the CDR3 is TGTGCCAGCAGCTTGCCAGGGAGGGAGGTCACTGAAGCTTTCTTT. Its translation: CASSLPGREVTEAFF. The chain employs TRBV5-4 and TRBJ1-1; tentatively, D is TRBD1 (5 bases). Trimming shortened V by 1 base and J by 4 bases, and 14 bases separated the two germline ends. Germline assignment: CDR1 SGHNT and CDR2 YYREEE (reference sequence). The CDR3 length is 15 residues.

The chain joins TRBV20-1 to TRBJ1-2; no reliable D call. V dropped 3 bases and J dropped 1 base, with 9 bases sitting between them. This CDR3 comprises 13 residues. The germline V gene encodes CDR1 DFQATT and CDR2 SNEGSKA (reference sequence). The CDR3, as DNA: TGCAGTGCTAGTCCTCCCCTTAACTATGGCTACACCTTC. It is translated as CSASPPLNYGYTF.